This entry lists 30 T cell receptor beta chains sequenced from one sample in a study of beta chain features in type 1 diabetes. Expressed TCRB transcripts were sequenced, since all the RNA that had been isolated was reverse transcribed. Produced via immunoSEQ multiplex PCR; TCRdb's table is partial and in-frame only. The data contain 120,000 to 150,000 clones, about 9.1% of them singletons. The sample consisted of central memory CD4+ T cells from blood. All receptors derive from a woman in her 40s in good health.

In its sample, this clone was seen a few times. The V call is TRBV5-1, the J call TRBJ2-1, with 12 bases identical to TRBD2. There are 15 residues in the CDR3. V was pared by 2 bases and J by 8 bases, with 5 bases of the junction left unmatched. CDR1 and CDR2 (germline): SGHRS, YFSETQ. The CDR3 region has the DNA TGCGCCAGCAGCTTCAGACTAGCGGGGGAGGATGAGCAGTTCTTC. Translating it yields CASSFRLAGEDEQFF.

This clone was detected only a few times. The chain recombines TRBV18 with TRBJ2-1, with D uncertain. Trimming removed 4 bases at V and 5 bases at J, with 6 bases between. The CDR3 covers 12 residues. Germline-derived CDR1 and CDR2 are KGHSH and LQKENI. This chain's CDR3 is CASSLAHNEQFF. CDR3 nucleotide sequence: TGTGCCAGCTCACTAGCCCACAATGAGCAGTTCTTC.

This chain connects TRBV11-2 to TRBJ2-3, with a possible D match to TRBD2 (6 bases). Between the trimmed V and J ends, which lost 3 bases and 6 bases, there was a span of 13 bases. CDR1 is SGHAT and CDR2 is FQNNGV in the germline V gene. The CDR3 spans 14 residues. The CDR3 nucleotides read TGTGCCAGCAGCTTGGGCGGGGCTTTCGATACGCAGTATTTT. This codes for CASSLGGAFDTQYF.

The genes are TRBV15 and TRBJ2-7; possible D gene TRBD2, 5 bases. From germline, CDR1 is LNHNV and CDR2 YYDKDF (reference sequence). V shed 0 bases and J shed 1 base, with 7 bases lying between them. This CDR3 comprises 14 residues. CDR3 coding DNA: TGTGCCACCAGCAGAGATTGGGAGTCCTACGAGCAGTACTTC. It is translated as CATSRDWESYEQYF.

This clone was picked up a small number of times. This chain connects TRBV10-1 to TRBJ1-2; 8 bases line up with TRBD1. The CDR3 is made up of 11 amino acids. Trimming took 8 bases from V and 7 from J; bases not matched to a gene: 3. From germline, CDR1 is WNHNN and CDR2 SYGVQD (reference sequence). This chain's CDR3 is CASGDRGGYTF. For the CDR3, the DNA is TGCGCCAGCGGCGACAGGGGTGGCTACACCTTC.

The rearrangement uses TRBV5-1 and TRBJ2-5, with 7 bases fitting TRBD1. V lost 5 bases and J lost 5; bases outside the gene matches: 18. The CDR3 covers 17 residues. CDR1 is SGHRS and CDR2 is YFSETQ in the germline V gene. The CDR3 coding sequence is TGCGCCAGCAGGCTCCAGGGGGTCCCAACCCGGGCGGAGACCCAGTACTTC. The encoded protein is CASRLQGVPTRAETQYF.

This chain uses TRBV5-1 with TRBJ2-1; TRBD2 aligns across 11 bases. Looked up from germline, CDR1 is SGHRS and CDR2 is YFSETQ. Losses at the gene ends were 0 bases for V and 13 bases for J; bases not matched to a gene: 24. This CDR3 has 20 residues. CDR3 amino acids: CASSLGYGGQLRTSGGAQFF. CDR3 DNA sequence: TGCGCCAGCAGCTTGGGATATGGTGGACAGCTCCGTACTAGCGGGGGAGCTCAGTTCTTC.

This clone was counted a few times. This rearrangement joins TRBV4-1 to TRBJ2-5; 10 bases fit TRBD2. The germline V gene has CDR1 MGHRA and CDR2 YSYEKL. This CDR3 is built from 17 residues. V dropped 1 base and J dropped 0; count of bases not matched to a gene: 5. CDR3 residues: CASSQGTAGGDQETQYF. As DNA, the CDR3 is TGCGCCAGCAGCCAAGGAACAGCGGGGGGGGACCAAGAGACCCAGTACTTC.

The rearrangement uses TRBV5-1 and TRBJ1-2; TRBD1 agrees at 8 bases. This CDR3 is 13 amino acids long. V was pared by 4 bases and J by 3 bases, with 2 bases of the junction left unmatched. The germline V gene encodes CDR1 SGHRS and CDR2 YFSETQ. The CDR3 DNA sequence: TGCGCCAGCAGCGTACAGGGGGACTATGGCTACACCTTC. Translation: CASSVQGDYGYTF.

The sample holds a few counts of this clone. The chain uses TRBV18 and TRBJ2-2; TRBD2 is a possible D gene (6 bases). Trimming left V 6 bases short and J 1 base short, with 18 bases between. The CDR3 loop spans 17 amino acids. Looked up from germline, CDR1 is KGHSH and CDR2 is LQKENI. The CDR3 DNA sequence: TGTGCCAGCTCCCCTCGTATCCAGGGAGGGAACACCGGGGAGCTGTTTTTT. Protein sequence: CASSPRIQGGNTGELFF.

The chain links TRBV7-9 to TRBJ2-7; D is possibly TRBD2 (6 bases). The V and J ends lost 5 bases and 2 bases respectively, with 13 bases between them. The CDR3 extends over 14 amino acids. Per the germline V gene, CDR1 is SEHNR and CDR2 is FQNEAQ (reference sequence). CDR3 sequence: CASSRAGEAYEQYF. The CDR3, as DNA: TGTGCCAGCAGCAGAGCCGGGGAGGCCTACGAGCAGTACTTC.

This clone was seen a handful of times. This rearrangement joins TRBV2 to TRBJ1-4; D is unclear. The CDR3 runs to 11 residues. Germline V lookup: CDR1 SNHLY, CDR2 FYNNEI. Trimming took off 7 bases at V and 14 bases at J, with 14 bases between the two ends. The CDR3 reads CASKSEERLFF. CDR3 coding DNA: TGTGCCAGCAAGAGTGAGGAGCGCCTGTTTTTT.

This clone has just a few counts. The chain couples TRBV2 to TRBJ2-1, with no clear D. Trimming took off 6 bases at V and 5 bases at J, with 17 bases between the two ends. Germline V gene sequence: CDR1 SNHLY, CDR2 FYNNEI. The CDR3 covers 15 residues. The CDR3, as DNA: TGTGCCAGCAGGGTACTACGATCCCGTCACAATGAGCAGTTCTTC. Translating it yields CASRVLRSRHNEQFF.

This clone has more than one count but fewer than ten. This chain joins TRBV5-6 and TRBJ2-7, with a possible D match to TRBD2 (6 bases). Germline values: CDR1 SGHDT, CDR2 YYEEEE. The CDR3 has 16 residues. V was pared by 0 bases and J by 2 bases, with 15 bases between. CDR3 loop: CASSLVGVGSPYEQYF. Here the CDR3 DNA reads TGTGCCAGCAGCTTGGTTGGTGTCGGGAGCCCCTACGAGCAGTACTTC.

The chain recombines TRBV5-1 with TRBJ2-1, with a weak D call TRBD2 (6 bases). V lost 2 bases, J lost 5 bases, and 17 bases lay in between. CDR1 is SGHRS and CDR2 is YFSETQ in the germline V gene. The CDR3 length is 16 residues. CDR3 loop: CASSLILGGSHNEQFF. CDR3 coding DNA: TGCGCCAGCAGCTTAATATTGGGGGGTTCCCACAATGAGCAGTTCTTC. Variable domain in full (rest from reference TRBV5-1 and TRBJ2-1): KAGVTQTPRYLIKTRGQQVTLSCSPISGHRSVSWYQQTPGQGLQFLFEYFSETQRNKGNFPGRFSGRQFSNSRSEMNVSTLELGDSALYLCASSLILGGSHNEQFFGPGTRLTVL.

The chain recombines TRBV2 with TRBJ1-2; possible D gene TRBD1, 5 bases. The germline V gene encodes CDR1 SNHLY and CDR2 FYNNEI. The V gene lost 0 bases and the J gene lost 13 bases, with 18 bases spanning the gap. This CDR3 has 14 residues. The CDR3 here is CASSEAPGGQGCTF. CDR3 nucleotides: TGTGCCAGCAGTGAAGCCCCCGGTGGGCAGGGTTGCACCTTC. Filled out from reference TRBV2 and TRBJ1-2, the complete variable domain reads EPEVTQTPSHQVTQMGQEVILRCVPISNHLYFYWYRQILGQKVEFLVSFYNNEISEKSEIFDDQFSVERPDGSNFTLKIRSTKLEDSAMYFCASSEAPGGQGCTFGSGTRLTVV.

The table lists this clone with a few counts. The chain is built from TRBV5-1 and TRBJ1-5; possible D gene TRBD1, 5 bases. The germline V gene encodes CDR1 SGHRS and CDR2 YFSETQ. The CDR3 totals 14 residues. V lost 0 bases and J lost 7, with 11 bases in between. In DNA, the CDR3 is TGCGCCAGCAGCTTGGAGAGTCGGGGGCAGCCCCAGCATTTT. Its translation: CASSLESRGQPQHF.

This clone was seen only a few times. The chain combines TRBV5-6 with TRBJ1-6; the D is unclear. The CDR3 runs to 14 residues. V was pared by 2 bases and J by 8 bases, with 11 bases between. Germline CDR1 is SGHDT and CDR2 is YYEEEE. CDR3 residues: CASSLWATDSPLHF. The CDR3 DNA sequence: TGTGCCAGCAGCTTATGGGCAACAGATTCACCCCTCCACTTT.

A few counts support this clone. The J gene is TRBJ1-6, the V gene TRBV6-6; tentative D call: TRBD1 (6 bases). This CDR3 comprises 14 residues. Per the germline V gene, CDR1 is MNHNY and CDR2 is SVGAGI (reference sequence). V lost 5 bases, J lost 8 bases, and 13 bases lay in between. This CDR3 is CASSLQGIDSPLHF. CDR3 nucleotides: TGTGCCAGCAGTCTTCAGGGGATCGATTCACCCCTCCACTTT.

The chain has TRBV7-2 and TRBJ2-1; 7 nucleotides align to TRBD2. This CDR3 spans 14 amino acids. Per germline, CDR1 SGHTA and CDR2 FQGNSA. J lost 8 bases, V lost 3 bases, and 7 bases had no gene match. CDR3 amino acids: CASSFGAGSHEQFF. Here the CDR3 DNA reads TGTGCCAGCAGCTTTGGAGCGGGGTCCCATGAGCAGTTCTTC.

The rearrangement links TRBV6-5 to TRBJ1-1; D perhaps matches TRBD1 (5 bases). V lost 6 bases and J lost 3, with 8 bases in between. The CDR3 runs to 12 residues. Germline V CDR1 and CDR2: MNHEY, SVGAGI. This CDR3 is CASRDTYTEAFF. CDR3 nucleotide sequence: TGTGCCAGCAGGGACACCTACACTGAAGCTTTCTTT.

V usage is TRBV19 and J usage is TRBJ2-1; TRBD2 is a possible D gene (6 bases). This CDR3 region has 14 residues. Trimming left V 5 bases short and J 6 bases short, with 14 bases between. The germline V gene has CDR1 LNHDA and CDR2 SQIVND (reference sequence). The CDR3 DNA reads TGTGCCAGTAGTGCCCGACTAGACGGCAATGAGCAGTTCTTC. This encodes CASSARLDGNEQFF.

The chain is built from TRBV5-4 and TRBJ2-5; 9 bases match TRBD1. The V gene end was trimmed by 8 bases and the J gene end by 5 bases; junction bases not matched to a gene: 19. The CDR3 length is 17 residues. The germline V gene has CDR1 SGHNT and CDR2 YYREEE (reference sequence). DNA of the CDR3: TGTGCCAGTTCGACGTCCCGGGACAGGGCGGGCAGGGAGACCCAGTACTTC. It specifies CASSTSRDRAGRETQYF.

This clone came up a few times. This sequence joins TRBV4-1 and TRBJ2-3; D is perhaps TRBD1 (6 bases). Germline CDR1 is MGHRA and CDR2 is YSYEKL. The V gene lost 6 bases and the J gene lost 5 bases, with 21 bases spanning the gap. This CDR3 has 16 residues. CDR3 bases: TGCGCCAGCAGTTTCACCCAGCAGGGGCCGAGAGATACGCAGTATTTT. Translated: CASSFTQQGPRDTQYF.

The rearrangement uses TRBV27 and TRBJ2-7, with TRBD1 matching over 7 bases. Germline CDR1 MNHEY, CDR2 SMNVEV (reference sequence). Trimming cost V 2 bases and J 0 bases; bases outside gene matches: 4. The CDR3 is 15 residues long. The CDR3 sequence: CASSLEGTASYEQYF. DNA of the CDR3: TGTGCCAGCAGTTTAGAGGGGACAGCCTCCTACGAGCAGTACTTC.

This clone was seen a handful of times. This chain links TRBV5-1 with TRBJ2-2; D is perhaps TRBD1 (5 bases). Germline V gene sequence: CDR1 SGHRS, CDR2 YFSETQ. Trimming removed 4 bases from V and 3 bases from J, with 22 bases in between. This CDR3 has 18 residues. The CDR3 DNA follows: TGCGCCAGCAGCCCCCGCCCTACAGGCCGGGCGGACACCGGGGAGCTGTTTTTT. This codes for CASSPRPTGRADTGELFF.

The chain employs TRBV6-1 and TRBJ2-3; 7 bases line up with TRBD1. In germline, CDR1 is MNHNS, CDR2 SASEGT. The J segment lost 6 bases and the V segment lost 2 bases, leaving 11 bases of the junction unmatched. The CDR3 is 16 amino acids. In DNA, the CDR3 is TGTGCCAGCAGTGAAACCACGAGGGGGCGGAGTGATACGCAGTATTTT. This gives the protein CASSETTRGRSDTQYF.

This clone was detected many times. The chain employs TRBV10-3 and TRBJ2-3; tentative D call: TRBD1 (6 bases). V was trimmed by 9 bases and J by 4 bases, leaving 20 bases between them. The CDR3 extends over 15 amino acids. Germline CDR1 and CDR2: ENHRY and SYGVKD. Here the CDR3 reads CAMTPGPGGPDTQYF. The CDR3 region has the DNA TGTGCCATGACCCCGGGCCCTGGGGGCCCAGATACGCAGTATTTT.

In this sample, this clone turned up a few times. V and J are TRBV6-1 and TRBJ2-1, with TRBD2 identical over 8 bases. The V and J ends lost 6 bases and 15 bases, in that order; junction bases with no gene match: 10. The CDR3 totals 12 residues. The germline gives CDR1 MNHNS, CDR2 SASEGT. This CDR3 is CASSAAGAAWFF. The CDR3, as DNA: TGTGCCAGCAGCGCAGCGGGAGCCGCATGGTTCTTC.

V gene TRBV5-1 combines with J gene TRBJ1-6, with D hard to call. The CDR3 has 14 residues. Trimming removed 0 bases at V and 6 bases at J, with 7 bases between. The germline V gene has CDR1 SGHRS and CDR2 YFSETQ. CDR3 sequence reads: CASSLDTVNSPLHF. The CDR3 DNA is TGCGCCAGCAGCTTGGATACAGTTAATTCACCCCTCCACTTT.